This is a list of T cell receptor beta chains from one sample in a study of blood T cell repertoires in COVID-19. Measured with immunoSEQ multiplex PCR; TCRdb has only the in-frame clones, and not every one. The sample includes 82,000 or so clones, around nine tenths seen only once; the top ten take 1% to 1.5%. Sequenced: PBMCs or T cells enriched from blood (not recorded which). The receptor set was obtained from a woman in her 50s with acute COVID-19. The CDR3 runs from the conserved cysteine through the conserved F or W. The D gene is left open where the match is weak. Clone size is stated in some rows and not others, as once, few, many or a class when expanded.

-,once,TRBV4-2,TRBJ1-3,CASSQDGSGGNTIYF,TGTGCCAGCAGCCAAGACGGGTCGGGTGGAAACACCATATATTTT
-,once,TRBV5-1,TRBJ2-3,CASSLARFELKSTDTQYF,TGCGCCAGCAGCTTGGCCCGGTTCGAACTAAAAAGCACAGATACGCAGTATTTT
TRBD2,-,TRBV13,TRBJ2-3,CASSLTSGLGADTQYF,TGTGCCAGCAGCTTAACTAGCGGACTAGGGGCAGATACGCAGTATTTT
TRBD2,-,TRBV7-7,TRBJ2-1,CASSPLAGIYNEQFF,TGTGCCAGCAGCCCCCTAGCGGGGATTTACAATGAGCAGTTCTTC
-,-,TRBV6-4,TRBJ2-2,CASRVTGQKTGELFF,TGTGCCAGCAGAGTCACAGGGCAGAAGACCGGGGAGCTGTTTTTT
-,-,TRBV7-9,TRBJ1-4,CASSLQNNEKLFF,TGTGCCAGCAGCTTACAGAATAATGAAAAACTGTTTTTT
TRBD1,-,TRBV5-1,TRBJ1-3,CASSLLGQVSSGNTIYF,TGCGCCAGCAGCTTGCTCGGACAGGTTTCCTCTGGAAACACCATATATTTT
TRBD1,-,TRBV9,TRBJ1-2,CASSAVGQGIYYGYTF,TGTGCCAGCAGCGCTGTGGGACAGGGTATTTACTATGGCTACACCTTC
TRBD2,-,TRBV7-9,TRBJ2-1,CASTTSGRADEQFF,TGTGCCAGCACCACTAGCGGGAGGGCTGATGAGCAGTTCTTC
TRBD1,-,TRBV30,TRBJ1-5,CACDRGLNQPQHF,TGTGCATGTGACAGGGGGCTGAATCAGCCCCAGCATTTT
TRBD2,-,TRBV28,TRBJ2-3,CASSSFLAGGADTQYF,TGTGCCAGCAGTTCCTTCCTAGCGGGAGGGGCAGATACGCAGTATTTT
TRBD1,-,TRBV2,TRBJ2-7,CASSEPDRGDPEQYF,TGTGCCAGCAGTGAACCGGACAGGGGAGATCCCGAGCAGTACTTC
-,few,TRBV27,TRBJ1-1,CASNLAGGTEAFF,TGTGCCAGCAACCTAGCGGGCGGCACTGAAGCTTTCTTT
TRBD1,-,TRBV18,TRBJ1-5,CASSPHDRDGQPQHF,TGTGCCAGCTCACCTCACGACAGGGACGGTCAGCCCCAGCATTTT
TRBD2,-,TRBV11-1,TRBJ2-1,CASSLGTSGFNEQFF,TGTGCCAGCAGCTTAGGAACTAGCGGATTCAATGAGCAGTTCTTC
-,-,TRBV5-1,TRBJ2-2,CASSLAERQSGELFF,TGCGCCAGCAGCTTGGCCGAGCGTCAATCCGGGGAGCTGTTTTTT
-,-,TRBV11-2,TRBJ2-7,CASSLDTRARSYEQYF,TGTGCCAGCAGCTTAGATACGAGGGCTCGATCCTACGAGCAGTACTTC
-,-,TRBV19,TRBJ1-6,CASGPRQYSPLHF,TGTGCCAGTGGCCCTCGACAGTATTCACCCCTCCACTTT
-,few,TRBV7-9,TRBJ1-6,CASSIGASGDSPLHF,TGTGCCAGCAGCATAGGGGCCTCGGGGGATTCACCCCTCCACTTT
-,-,TRBV29-1,TRBJ1-1,CSVEGGAAQVNTEAFF,TGCAGCGTTGAAGGTGGGGCAGCCCAGGTGAACACTGAAGCTTTCTTT
TRBD1,-,TRBV28,TRBJ1-6,CASIEGAEHNSPLHF,TGTGCCAGCATTGAGGGGGCAGAACATAATTCACCCCTCCACTTT
-,-,TRBV5-8,TRBJ1-1,CASSREVDTEAFF,TGTGCCAGCAGCCGAGAGGTGGACACTGAAGCTTTCTTT
TRBD1,-,TRBV6-4,TRBJ1-3,CASSDGTGSVEGSSSGNTIYF,TGTGCCAGCAGTGACGGGACAGGGTCAGTGGAGGGTTCGAGCTCTGGAAACACCATATATTTT
TRBD2,-,TRBV19,TRBJ2-1,CASRGFSGSYNEQFF,TGTGCCAGTAGGGGGTTTAGCGGGAGTTACAATGAGCAGTTCTTC